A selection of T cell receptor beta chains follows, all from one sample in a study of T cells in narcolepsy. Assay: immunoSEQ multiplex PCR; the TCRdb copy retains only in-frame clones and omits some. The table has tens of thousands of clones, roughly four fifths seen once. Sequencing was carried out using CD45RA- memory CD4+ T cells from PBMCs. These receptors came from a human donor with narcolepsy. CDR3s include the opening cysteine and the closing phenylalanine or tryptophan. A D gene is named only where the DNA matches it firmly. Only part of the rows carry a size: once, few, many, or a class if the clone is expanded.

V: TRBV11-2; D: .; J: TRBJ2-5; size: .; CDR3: CASSPRLSGTQETQYF; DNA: TGTGCCAGCAGCCCCAGGCTTAGCGGAACCCAAGAGACCCAGTACTTC
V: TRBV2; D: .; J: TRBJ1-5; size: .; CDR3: CASSEWGRSNQPQHF; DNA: TGTGCCAGCAGTGAATGGGGCAGAAGCAATCAGCCCCAGCATTTT
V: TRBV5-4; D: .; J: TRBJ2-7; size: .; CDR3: CASTTTDRPYEQYF; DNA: TGTGCCAGCACCACCACGGACCGCCCCTACGAGCAGTACTTC
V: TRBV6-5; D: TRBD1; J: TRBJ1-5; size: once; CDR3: CASSSIVQGTNQPQHF; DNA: TGTGCCAGCAGTTCCATCGTACAGGGGACGAATCAGCCCCAGCATTTT
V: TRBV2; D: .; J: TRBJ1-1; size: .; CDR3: CASLRSSLSGTNTEAFF; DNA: TGTGCCAGTCTCCGGAGTTCTTTATCCGGGACGAACACTGAAGCTTTCTTT
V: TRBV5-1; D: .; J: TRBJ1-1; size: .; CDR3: CASSLVAGNPEAFF; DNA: TGCGCCAGCAGCTTGGTAGCGGGGAATCCTGAAGCTTTCTTT
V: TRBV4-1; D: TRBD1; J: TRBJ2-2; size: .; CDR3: CASSYPGTGNTGELFF; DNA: TGCGCCAGCTCGTACCCCGGGACAGGGAACACCGGGGAGCTGTTTTTT
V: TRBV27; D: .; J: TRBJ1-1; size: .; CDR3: CASSFVSGDTEAFF; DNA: TGTGCCAGCAGTTTTGTATCAGGGGACACTGAAGCTTTCTTT
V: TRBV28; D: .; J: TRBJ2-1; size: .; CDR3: CASSLGGTNSYNEQFF; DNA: TGTGCCAGCAGTTTGGGAGGCACCAACTCCTACAATGAGCAGTTCTTC
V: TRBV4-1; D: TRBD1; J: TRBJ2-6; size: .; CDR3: CASSRQGTGANVLTF; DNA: TGCGCCAGCAGCCGACAGGGGACTGGGGCCAACGTCCTGACTTTC
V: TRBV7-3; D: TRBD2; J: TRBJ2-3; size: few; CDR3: CASSFSGSGDTQYF; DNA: TGTGCCAGCAGCTTTAGCGGGAGCGGGGATACGCAGTATTTT
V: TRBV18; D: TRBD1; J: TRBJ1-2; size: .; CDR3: CASSPLEWDSNYGYTF; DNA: TGTGCCAGCTCACCCCTAGAATGGGACAGCAACTATGGCTACACCTTC
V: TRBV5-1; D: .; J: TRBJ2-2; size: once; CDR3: CASSLQGGGTGELFF; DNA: TGCGCCAGCAGCTTGCAGGGAGGAGGGACCGGGGAGCTGTTTTTT
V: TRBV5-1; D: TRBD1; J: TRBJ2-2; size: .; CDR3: CASSLAGTVNTGELFF; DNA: TGCGCCAGCAGCTTGGCTGGGACAGTAAACACCGGGGAGCTGTTTTTT
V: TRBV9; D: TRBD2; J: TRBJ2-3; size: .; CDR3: CASSVDAGGSTDTQYF; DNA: TGTGCCAGCAGCGTAGACGCGGGAGGGAGCACAGATACGCAGTATTTT
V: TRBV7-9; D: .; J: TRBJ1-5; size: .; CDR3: CASSLAGTFNQPQHF; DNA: TGTGCCAGCAGCTTAGCGGGGACGTTCAATCAGCCCCAGCATTTT
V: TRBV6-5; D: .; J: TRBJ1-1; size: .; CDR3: CASSEAGTRRSFF; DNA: TGTGCCAGCAGTGAGGCTGGGACAAGGCGATCTTTCTTT
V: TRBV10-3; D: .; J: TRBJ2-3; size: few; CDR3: CAISGGSTDTQYF; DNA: TGTGCCATCAGTGGAGGTAGCACAGATACGCAGTATTTT
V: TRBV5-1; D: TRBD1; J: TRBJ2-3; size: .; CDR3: CASSPGQFKTDTQYF; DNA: TGCGCCAGCAGCCCGGGACAGTTTAAAACAGATACGCAGTATTTT
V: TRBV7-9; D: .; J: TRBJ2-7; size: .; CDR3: CASSWPHGRDEQYF; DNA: TGTGCCAGCAGCTGGCCGCATGGGCGGGACGAGCAGTACTTC
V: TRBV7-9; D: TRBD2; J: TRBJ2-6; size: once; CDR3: CASSSMTSGKYSGANVLTF; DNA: TGTGCCAGCAGCTCCATGACTAGCGGGAAGTACTCTGGGGCCAACGTCCTGACTTTC
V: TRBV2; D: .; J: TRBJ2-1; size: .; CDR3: CASSGDLDEQFF; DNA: TGTGCCAGCAGTGGAGATTTAGATGAGCAGTTCTTC
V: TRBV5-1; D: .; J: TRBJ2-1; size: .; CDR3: CASSPQPGLQTGFYNEQFF; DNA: TGCGCCAGCAGCCCACAACCGGGACTACAGACAGGCTTTTACAATGAGCAGTTCTTC
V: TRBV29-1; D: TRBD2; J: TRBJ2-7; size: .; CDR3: CSVAGLASGTYEQYF; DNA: TGCAGCGTTGCTGGACTGGCTAGCGGGACTTACGAGCAGTACTTC
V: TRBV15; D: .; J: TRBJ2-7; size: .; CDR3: CATSLGLNGEQYF; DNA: TGTGCCACTTCCTTAGGGCTCAACGGGGAGCAGTACTTC
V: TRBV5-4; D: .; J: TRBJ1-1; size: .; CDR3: CASRNSRDTEAFF; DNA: TGTGCCAGCAGGAATTCACGGGACACTGAAGCTTTCTTT
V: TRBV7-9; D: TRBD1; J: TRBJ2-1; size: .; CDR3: CASSWLIRDRTYNEQFF; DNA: TGTGCCAGCAGTTGGCTTATTCGGGACAGGACCTACAATGAGCAGTTCTTC
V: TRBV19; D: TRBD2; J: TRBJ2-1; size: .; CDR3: CASRGTSDNEQFF; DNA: TGTGCCAGTAGAGGGACTAGCGACAATGAGCAGTTCTTC
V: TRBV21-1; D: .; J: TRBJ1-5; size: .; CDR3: CASSNGQGRYSNQPQHF; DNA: TGTGCCAGCAGCAATGGACAGGGACGATATAGCAATCAGCCCCAGCATTTT
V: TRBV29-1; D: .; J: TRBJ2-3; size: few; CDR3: CSVETGGAGTDTQYF; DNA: TGCAGCGTTGAAACTGGCGGGGCTGGCACAGATACGCAGTATTTT
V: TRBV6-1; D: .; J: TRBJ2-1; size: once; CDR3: CASRVRGSSYNEQFF; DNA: TGTGCCAGCAGGGTAAGGGGTAGCTCCTACAATGAGCAGTTCTTC
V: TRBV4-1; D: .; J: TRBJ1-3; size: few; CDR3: CASSQVDRRSGNTIYF; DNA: TGCGCCAGCAGCCAAGTGGATCGGCGATCTGGAAACACCATATATTTT
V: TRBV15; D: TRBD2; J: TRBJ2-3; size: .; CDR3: CATHDAGGVTDTQYF; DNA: TGTGCCACCCACGACGCGGGAGGGGTGACAGATACGCAGTATTTT
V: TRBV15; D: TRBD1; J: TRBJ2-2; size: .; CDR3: CATSSARGRSGELFF; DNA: TGTGCCACCAGCAGTGCCAGGGGGCGATCCGGGGAGCTGTTTTTT
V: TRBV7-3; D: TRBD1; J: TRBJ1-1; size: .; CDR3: CASSLNRGGEAFF; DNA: TGTGCCAGCAGCTTAAACAGGGGGGGTGAAGCTTTCTTT
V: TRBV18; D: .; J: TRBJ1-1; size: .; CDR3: CASSRDMNTEAFF; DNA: TGTGCCAGCTCAAGGGACATGAACACTGAAGCTTTCTTT
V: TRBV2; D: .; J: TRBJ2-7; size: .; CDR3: CASSERGYGQYF; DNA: TGTGCCAGCAGTGAGCGGGGCTACGGGCAGTACTTC
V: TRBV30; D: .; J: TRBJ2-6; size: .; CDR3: CAWSVTLARRSGANVLTF; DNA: TGTGCCTGGAGTGTAACTCTAGCGAGACGCTCTGGGGCCAACGTCCTGACTTTC
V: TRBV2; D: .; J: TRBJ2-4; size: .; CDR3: CASWVQVDSKNIQYF; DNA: TGTGCCAGTTGGGTTCAGGTAGACTCCAAAAACATTCAGTACTTC
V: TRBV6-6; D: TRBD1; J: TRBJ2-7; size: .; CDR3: CASTGQSYEQYF; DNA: TGTGCCAGCACGGGACAGTCCTACGAGCAGTACTTC
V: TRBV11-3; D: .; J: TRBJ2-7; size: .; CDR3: CASSSGWRSDYEQYF; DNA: TGTGCCAGCAGCTCTGGGTGGCGGAGTGACTACGAGCAGTACTTC
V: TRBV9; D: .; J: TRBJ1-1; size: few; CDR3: CASSVGTTGAEAFF; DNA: TGTGCCAGCAGCGTAGGTACCACCGGCGCTGAAGCTTTCTTT